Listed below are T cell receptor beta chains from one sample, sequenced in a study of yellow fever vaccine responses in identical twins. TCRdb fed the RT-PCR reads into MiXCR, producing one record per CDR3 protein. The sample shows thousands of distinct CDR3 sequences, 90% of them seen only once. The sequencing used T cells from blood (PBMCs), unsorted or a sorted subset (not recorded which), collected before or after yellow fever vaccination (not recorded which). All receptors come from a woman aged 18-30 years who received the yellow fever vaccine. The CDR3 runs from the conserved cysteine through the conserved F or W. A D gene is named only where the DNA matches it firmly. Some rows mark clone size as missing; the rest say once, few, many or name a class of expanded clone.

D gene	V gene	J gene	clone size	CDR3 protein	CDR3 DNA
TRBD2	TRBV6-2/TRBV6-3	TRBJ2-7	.	CASSSLAESYEQYF	TGTGCCAGCAGTTCCCTAGCGGAAAGCTACGAGCAGTACTTC
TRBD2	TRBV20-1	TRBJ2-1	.	CSARAWTSINEQFF	TGCAGTGCTAGAGCTTGGACTAGCATCAATGAGCAGTTCTTC
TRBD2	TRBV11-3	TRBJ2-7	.	CASSLEVLAGVSYEQYF	TGTGCCAGCAGCTTAGAAGTACTAGCGGGGGTCTCCTACGAGCAGTACTTC
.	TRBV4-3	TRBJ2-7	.	CASSQDDRGYEQYF	TGCGCCAGCAGCCAAGATGACAGAGGATACGAGCAGTACTTC
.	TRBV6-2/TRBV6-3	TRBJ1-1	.	CASSYSWQGTEAFF	TGTGCCAGCAGTTACTCTTGGCAGGGTACGGAAGCTTTCTTT
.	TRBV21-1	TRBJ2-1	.	CASSSPRGTNEQFF	TGTGCCAGCAGCAGCCCCCGGGGGACCAATGAGCAGTTCTTC
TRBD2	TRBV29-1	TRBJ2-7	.	CSVLLAGIYEQYF	TGCAGCGTCTTACTAGCGGGGATCTACGAGCAGTACTTC
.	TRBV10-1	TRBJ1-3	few	CASSPGSPGNTIYF	TGCGCCAGCAGTCCGGGCTCCCCTGGAAACACCATATATTTT
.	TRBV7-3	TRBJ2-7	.	CASSLTDRFSTYEQYF	TGTGCCAGCAGCTTAACGGACCGATTCAGTACCTACGAGCAGTACTTC
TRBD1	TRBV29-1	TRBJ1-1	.	CSVDRGGTEAFF	TGCAGCGTAGACAGGGGAGGCACTGAAGCTTTCTTT
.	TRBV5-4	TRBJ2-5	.	CASSLVGSQETQYF	TGTGCCAGCAGCTTGGTCGGCAGCCAAGAGACCCAGTACTTC
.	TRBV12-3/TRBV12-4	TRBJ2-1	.	CASSLTGTTNNEQFF	TGTGCCAGCAGCCTCACCGGGACGACAAACAATGAGCAGTTCTTC